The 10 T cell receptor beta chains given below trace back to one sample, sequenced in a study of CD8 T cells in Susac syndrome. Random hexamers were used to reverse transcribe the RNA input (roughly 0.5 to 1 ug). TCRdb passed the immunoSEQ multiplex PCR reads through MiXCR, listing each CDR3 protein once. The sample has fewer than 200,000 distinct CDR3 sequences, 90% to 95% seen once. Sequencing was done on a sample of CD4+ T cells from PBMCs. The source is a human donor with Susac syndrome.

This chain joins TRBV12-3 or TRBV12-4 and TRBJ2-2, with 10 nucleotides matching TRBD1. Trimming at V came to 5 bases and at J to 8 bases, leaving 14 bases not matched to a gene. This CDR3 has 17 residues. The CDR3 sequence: CASSEDRGSVFFGELFF. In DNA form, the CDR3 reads TGTGCCAGCAGTGAGGACAGGGGGTCGGTTTTTTTTGGGGAGCTGTTTTTT.

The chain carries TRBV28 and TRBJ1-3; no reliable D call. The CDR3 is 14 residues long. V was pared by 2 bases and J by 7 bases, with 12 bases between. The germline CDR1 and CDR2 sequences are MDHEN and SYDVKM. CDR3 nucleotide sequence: TGTGCCAGCAGTTTAAGTGGGGAAAGGAACACCATATATTTT. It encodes CASSLSGERNTIYF.

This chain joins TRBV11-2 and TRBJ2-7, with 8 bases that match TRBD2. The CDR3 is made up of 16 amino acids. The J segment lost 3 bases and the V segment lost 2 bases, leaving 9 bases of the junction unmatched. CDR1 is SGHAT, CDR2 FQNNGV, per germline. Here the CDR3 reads CASSLTGGGGLYEQYF. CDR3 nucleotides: TGTGCCAGCAGCTTAACGGGGGGCGGGGGGCTCTACGAGCAGTACTTC.

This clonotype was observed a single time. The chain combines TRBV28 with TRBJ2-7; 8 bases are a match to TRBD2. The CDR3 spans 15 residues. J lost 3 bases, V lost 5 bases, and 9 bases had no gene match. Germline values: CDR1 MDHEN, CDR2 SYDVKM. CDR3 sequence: CASSRTTSGYYEQYF. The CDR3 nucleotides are TGTGCCAGCAGTCGCACAACTAGCGGCTACTACGAGCAGTACTTC. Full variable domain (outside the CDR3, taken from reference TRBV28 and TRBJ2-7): DVKVTQSSRYLVKRTGEKVFLECVQDMDHENMFWYRQDPGLGLRLIYFSYDVKMKEKGDIPEGYSVSREKKERFSLILESASTNQTSMYLCASSRTTSGYYEQYFGPGTRLTVT.

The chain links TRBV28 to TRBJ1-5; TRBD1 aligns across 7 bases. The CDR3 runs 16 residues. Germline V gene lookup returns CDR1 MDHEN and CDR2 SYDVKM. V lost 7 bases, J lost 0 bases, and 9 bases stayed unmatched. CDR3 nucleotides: TGTGCCAGCATTCGACCTCAGGGGGGTAGCAATCAGCCCCAGCATTTT. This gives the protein CASIRPQGGSNQPQHF. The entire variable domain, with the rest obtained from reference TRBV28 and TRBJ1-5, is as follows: DVKVTQSSRYLVKRTGEKVFLECVQDMDHENMFWYRQDPGLGLRLIYFSYDVKMKEKGDIPEGYSVSREKKERFSLILESASTNQTSMYLCASIRPQGGSNQPQHFGDGTRLSIL.

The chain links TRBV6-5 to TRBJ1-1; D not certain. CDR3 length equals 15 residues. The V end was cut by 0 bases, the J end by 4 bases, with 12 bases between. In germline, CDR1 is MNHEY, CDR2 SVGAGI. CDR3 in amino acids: CASSYSMMLSTEAFF. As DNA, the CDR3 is TGTGCCAGCAGTTACTCGATGATGTTGAGCACTGAAGCTTTCTTT.

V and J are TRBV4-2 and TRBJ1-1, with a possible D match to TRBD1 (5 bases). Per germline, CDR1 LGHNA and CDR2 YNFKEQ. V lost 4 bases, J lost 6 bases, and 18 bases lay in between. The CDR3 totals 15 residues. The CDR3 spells CASSRAGTNGPEAFF. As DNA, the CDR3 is TGTGCCAGCAGCCGAGCCGGGACTAACGGACCTGAAGCTTTCTTT.

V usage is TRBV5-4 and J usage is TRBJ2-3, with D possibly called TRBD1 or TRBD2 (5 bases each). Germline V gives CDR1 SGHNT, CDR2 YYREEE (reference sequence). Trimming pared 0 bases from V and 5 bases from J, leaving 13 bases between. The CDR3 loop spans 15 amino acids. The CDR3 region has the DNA TGTGCCAGCAGCTTGGATCCGGGACGGGGAGATACGCAGTATTTT. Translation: CASSLDPGRGDTQYF.

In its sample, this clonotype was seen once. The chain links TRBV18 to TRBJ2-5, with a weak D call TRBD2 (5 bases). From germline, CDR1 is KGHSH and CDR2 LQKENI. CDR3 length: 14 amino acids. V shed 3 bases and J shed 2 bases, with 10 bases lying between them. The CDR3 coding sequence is TGTGCCAGCTCACCGCGGGCAGGACAAGAGACCCAGTACTTC. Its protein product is CASSPRAGQETQYF. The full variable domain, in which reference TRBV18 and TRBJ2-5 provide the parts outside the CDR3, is NAGVMQNPRHLVRRRGQEARLRCSPMKGHSHVYWYRQLPEEGLKFMVYLQKENIIDESGMPKERFSAEFPKEGPSILRIQQVVRGDSAAYFCASSPRAGQETQYFGPGTRLLVL.

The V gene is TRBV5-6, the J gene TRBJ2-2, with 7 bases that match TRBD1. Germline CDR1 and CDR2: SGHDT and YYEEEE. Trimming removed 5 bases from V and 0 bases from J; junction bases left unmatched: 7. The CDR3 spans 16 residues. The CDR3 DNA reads TGTGCCAGCAGTTCCTTACAGGGGACGAACACCGGGGAGCTGTTTTTT. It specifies CASSSLQGTNTGELFF.